The clone carrying this T cell receptor (beta chain) appeared once. The data belong to a study of cytomegalovirus exposure and HLA in healthy donors. Overall study context: About 85 million unique TCRs from HLA-typed donors were held in an early release of data.

Primers: 60 Vbeta forward and 13 Jbeta reverse. Assay: immunoSEQ multiplex PCR; the TCRdb copy retains only in-frame clones and omits some. The sample lists about 94,000 clones; around four fifths were seen once. The receptor was derived from a man in his forties in good health and CMV-seropositive. The specimen sequenced was PBMCs.

The CDR3, as DNA: TGTGCCAGCAGTTCCGGACTAGCGGGGCAAGAGACCCAGTACTTC. It is translated as CASSSGLAGQETQYF. The chain carries TRBV7-9 and TRBJ2-5, with TRBD2 identical over 12 bases. Germline lookup yields CDR1 SEHNR and CDR2 FQNEAQ (reference sequence). V gave up 6 bases and J gave up 2 bases; unmatched junction bases: 4. This CDR3 spans 15 amino acids. Drawing the rest from reference TRBV7-9 and TRBJ2-5, the complete variable domain is DTGVSQNPRHKITKRGQNVTFRCDPISEHNRLYWYRQTLGQGPEFLTYFQNEAQLEKSRLLSDRFSAERPKGSFSTLEIQRTEQGDSAMYLCASSSGLAGQETQYFGPGTRLLVL.